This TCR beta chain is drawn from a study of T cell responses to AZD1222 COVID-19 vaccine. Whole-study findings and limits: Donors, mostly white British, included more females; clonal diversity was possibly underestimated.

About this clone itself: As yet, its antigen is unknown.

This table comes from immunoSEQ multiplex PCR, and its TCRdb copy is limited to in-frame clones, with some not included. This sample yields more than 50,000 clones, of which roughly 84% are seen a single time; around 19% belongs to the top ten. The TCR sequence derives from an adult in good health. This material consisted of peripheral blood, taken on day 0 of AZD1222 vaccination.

The CDR3 sequence is CASSQDRHSSGNTIYF. DNA of the CDR3: TGCGCCAGCAGCCAAGATAGACACAGTTCTGGAAACACCATATATTTT. This chain links TRBV4-3 with TRBJ1-3; D not resolved. The length of the CDR3 is 16 residues. Germline V gene data show CDR1 as LGHNA and CDR2 as YSLEER. V lost 0 bases and J lost 1, with 10 bases in between.